Below, one T cell receptor beta chain is given with its context. No antigen is known for it. The source of the sample is a study of cytomegalovirus exposure and HLA in healthy donors. Findings and caveats of the study: In a later analysis, across HLA loci, associated TCR counts were highest for DRB1, lowest for HLA-C. A later analysis reported that several of the most significant clusters appeared to be linked to common viral pathogens, among them Epstein-Barr virus. TCR beta V segments were, for the most part, productive about 87% or about 30% of the time in an earlier analysis. A missense DCLRE1C variant was associated with V- and J-gene trimming of TCR beta chains in a later analysis, and an independent cohort replicated the association.

The PCR employed 60 Vbeta primers together with 13 Jbeta primers. The repertoire was sequenced with immunoSEQ multiplex PCR; TCRdb's copy has only in-frame clones and lacks some. This sample carries approximately 190,000 clones, 80% to 85% of them seen once, and the ten largest clones take roughly 6.7%. In germline, CDR1 is SEHNR, CDR2 FQNEAQ (reference sequence). The CDR3 runs 13 residues. J gave up 6 bases and V 3 bases, and 4 bases lay outside the gene matches. The TCR comes from a man between 35 and 55 years old in good health and CMV-seropositive. V gene TRBV7-9 combines with J gene TRBJ1-2; the match to TRBD1 covers 7 bases. Sequenced sample: PBMCs. This CDR3 is CASSLIDRDGYTF. CDR3 in DNA: TGTGCCAGCAGCTTGATAGACAGGGATGGCTACACCTTC.